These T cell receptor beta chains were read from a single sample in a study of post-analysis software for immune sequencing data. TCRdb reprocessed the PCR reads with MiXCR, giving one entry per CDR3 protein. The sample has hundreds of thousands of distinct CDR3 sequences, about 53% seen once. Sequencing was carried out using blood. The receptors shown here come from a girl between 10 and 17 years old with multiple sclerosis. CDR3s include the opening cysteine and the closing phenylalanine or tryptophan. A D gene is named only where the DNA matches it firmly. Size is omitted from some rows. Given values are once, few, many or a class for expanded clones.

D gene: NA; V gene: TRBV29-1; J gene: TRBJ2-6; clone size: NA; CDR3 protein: CSVFRDTDSGANVLTF; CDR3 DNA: TGCAGCGTCTTCCGGGACACGGATTCTGGGGCCAACGTCCTGACTTTC
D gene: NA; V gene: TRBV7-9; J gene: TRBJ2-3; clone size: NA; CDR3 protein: CASSLHTEPSTDTQYF; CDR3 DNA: TGTGCCAGCAGCTTGCACACAGAACCCAGCACAGATACGCAGTATTTT
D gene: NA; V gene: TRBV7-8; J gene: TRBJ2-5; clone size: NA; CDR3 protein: CASSLDLGRQETQYF; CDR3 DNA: TGTGCCAGCAGCTTAGATTTGGGCAGGCAAGAGACCCAGTACTTC
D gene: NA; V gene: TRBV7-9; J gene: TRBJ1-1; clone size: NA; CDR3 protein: CASSWFGRNTEAFF; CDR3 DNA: TGTGCCAGCAGCTGGTTCGGGCGGAACACTGAAGCTTTCTTT
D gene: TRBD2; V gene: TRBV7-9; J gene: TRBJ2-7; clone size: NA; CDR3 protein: CASSTETSGTYEQYF; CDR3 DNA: TGTGCCAGCAGCACCGAGACTAGCGGAACCTACGAGCAGTACTTC
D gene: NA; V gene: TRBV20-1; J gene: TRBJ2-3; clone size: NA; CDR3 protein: CSARRARDFRDTQYF; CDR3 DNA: TGCAGTGCTAGAAGAGCTAGAGATTTCAGGGATACGCAGTATTTT
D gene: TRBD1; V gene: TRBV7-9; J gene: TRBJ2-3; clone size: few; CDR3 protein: CASSSRQGRGTDTQYF; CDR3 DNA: TGTGCCAGCAGCTCAAGACAGGGAAGGGGCACAGATACGCAGTATTTT
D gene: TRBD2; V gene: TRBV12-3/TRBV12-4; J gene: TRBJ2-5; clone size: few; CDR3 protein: CASSLRLAGAQYF; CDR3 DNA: TGTGCCAGCAGCCTGCGACTAGCTGGAGCCCAGTACTTC
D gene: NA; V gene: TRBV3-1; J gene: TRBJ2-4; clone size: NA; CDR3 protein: CASSQVSGQYF; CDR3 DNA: TGTGCCAGCAGCCAAGTATCTGGGCAGTACTTC
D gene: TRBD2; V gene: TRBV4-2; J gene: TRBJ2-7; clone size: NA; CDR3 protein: CASSQDRTGGLDEQYF; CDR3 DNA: TGTGCCAGCAGCCAAGATCGGACGGGGGGGCTTGACGAGCAGTACTTC
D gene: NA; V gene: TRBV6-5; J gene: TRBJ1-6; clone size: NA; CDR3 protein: CATSEGLSPLHF; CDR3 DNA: TGTGCCACCTCAGAGGGGCTATCACCCCTCCACTTT
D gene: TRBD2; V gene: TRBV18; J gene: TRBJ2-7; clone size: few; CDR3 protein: CASSPTQGLAGASYEQYF; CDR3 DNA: TGTGCCAGCTCACCCACGCAGGGACTAGCGGGGGCATCCTACGAGCAGTACTTC
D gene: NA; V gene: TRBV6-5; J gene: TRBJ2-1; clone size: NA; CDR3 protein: CASSLQGGRTKQFF; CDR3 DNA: TGTGCCAGCAGCCTACAAGGAGGGAGAACGAAACAGTTCTTC
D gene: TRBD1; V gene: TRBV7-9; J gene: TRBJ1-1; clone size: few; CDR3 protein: CATHTINRGQNTEAFF; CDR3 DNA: TGTGCCACCCATACCATAAACAGGGGTCAGAACACTGAAGCTTTCTTT
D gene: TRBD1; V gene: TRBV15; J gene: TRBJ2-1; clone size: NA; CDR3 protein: CATSRAQGAYNEQFF; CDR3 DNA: TGTGCCACCAGCAGAGCGCAGGGGGCCTACAATGAGCAGTTCTTC
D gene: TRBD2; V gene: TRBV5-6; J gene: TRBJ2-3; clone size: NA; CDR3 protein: CASSSPGLAGVPPDTQYF; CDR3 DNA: TGTGCCAGCAGCTCCCCGGGACTAGCGGGAGTCCCTCCAGATACGCAGTATTTT
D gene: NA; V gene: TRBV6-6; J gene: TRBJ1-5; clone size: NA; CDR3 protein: CASQLYSNQPQHF; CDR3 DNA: TGTGCCAGCCAGCTATATAGCAATCAGCCCCAGCATTTT
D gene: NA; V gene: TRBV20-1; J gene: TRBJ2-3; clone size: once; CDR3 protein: CSARASGTDTQYF; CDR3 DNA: TGCAGTGCTAGGGCTAGCGGCACAGATACGCAGTATTTT
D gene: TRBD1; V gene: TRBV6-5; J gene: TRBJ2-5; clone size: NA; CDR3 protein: CASSSPGQGDEQYF; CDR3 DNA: TGTGCCAGCAGTTCCCCCGGACAGGGGGATGAGCAGTACTTC
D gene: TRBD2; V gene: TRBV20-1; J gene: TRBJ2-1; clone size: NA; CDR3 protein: CSANPLAGGAYNEQFF; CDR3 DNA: TGCAGTGCTAACCCTTTAGCGGGAGGCGCCTACAATGAGCAGTTCTTC
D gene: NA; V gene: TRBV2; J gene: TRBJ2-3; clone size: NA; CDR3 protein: CASSLPPIWGTGTDTQYF; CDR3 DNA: TGTGCCAGCAGCCTCCCCCCTATTTGGGGGACCGGCACAGATACGCAGTATTTT
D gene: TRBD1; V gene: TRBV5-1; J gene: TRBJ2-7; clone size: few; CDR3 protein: CASSLHRGAYEQYF; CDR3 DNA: TGCGCCAGCAGCTTGCACAGGGGCGCCTACGAGCAGTACTTC
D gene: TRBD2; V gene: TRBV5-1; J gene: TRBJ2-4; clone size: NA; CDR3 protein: CASSWELAANIQYF; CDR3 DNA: TGCGCCAGCAGCTGGGAACTAGCGGCCAACATTCAGTACTTC
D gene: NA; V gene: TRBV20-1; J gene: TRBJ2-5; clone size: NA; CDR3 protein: CSVTGDLLYNEQYF; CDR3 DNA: TGCAGTGTAACGGGAGATCTACTCTACAATGAGCAGTACTTC
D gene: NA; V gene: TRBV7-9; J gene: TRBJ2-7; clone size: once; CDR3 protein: CASSLVPGAGVGEQYF; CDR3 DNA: TGTGCCAGCAGCTTGGTGCCGGGGGCGGGAGTAGGTGAGCAGTACTTC
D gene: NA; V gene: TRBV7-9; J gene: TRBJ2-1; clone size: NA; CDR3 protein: CASSPGGHQQFF; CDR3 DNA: TGTGCCAGCAGTCCGGGGGGCCACCAGCAGTTCTTC
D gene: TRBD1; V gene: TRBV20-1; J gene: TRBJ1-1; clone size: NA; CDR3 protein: CSASRQGIRAEAFF; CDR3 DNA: TGCAGTGCTAGCAGACAGGGGATCAGAGCTGAAGCTTTCTTT
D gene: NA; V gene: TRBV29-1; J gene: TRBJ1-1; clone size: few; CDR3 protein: CSVEGIYTEAFF; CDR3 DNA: TGCAGCGTTGAAGGGATATACACTGAAGCTTTCTTT
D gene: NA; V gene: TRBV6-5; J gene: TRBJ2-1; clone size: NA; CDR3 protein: CASRSVIGEQFF; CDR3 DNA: TGTGCCAGCAGGTCGGTCATTGGGGAGCAGTTCTTC
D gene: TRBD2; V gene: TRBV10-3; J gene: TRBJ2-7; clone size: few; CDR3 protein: CATQRTSGGWDEQYF; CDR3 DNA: TGTGCCACCCAACGGACTAGCGGGGGGTGGGACGAGCAGTACTTC
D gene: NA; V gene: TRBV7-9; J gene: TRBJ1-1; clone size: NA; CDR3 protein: CASSPSGPGATEAFF; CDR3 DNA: TGTGCCAGCAGCCCATCTGGCCCAGGGGCCACTGAAGCTTTCTTT
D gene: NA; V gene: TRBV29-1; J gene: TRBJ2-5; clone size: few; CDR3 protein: CSVLANQETQYF; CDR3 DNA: TGCAGCGTTCTTGCCAACCAAGAGACCCAGTACTTC
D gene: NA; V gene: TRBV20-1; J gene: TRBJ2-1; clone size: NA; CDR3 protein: CSATHPLGELYNEQFF; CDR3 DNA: TGCAGTGCTACCCACCCCCTAGGGGAACTCTACAATGAGCAGTTCTTC
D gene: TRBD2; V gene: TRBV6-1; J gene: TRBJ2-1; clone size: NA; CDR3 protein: CASSIAGLMAEQFF; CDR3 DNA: TGTGCCAGCAGTATAGCGGGACTCATGGCTGAGCAGTTCTTC
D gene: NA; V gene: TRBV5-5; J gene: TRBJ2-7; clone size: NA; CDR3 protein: CASSLVGSHYEQYF; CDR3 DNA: TGTGCCAGCAGCTTGGTTGGCAGTCACTACGAGCAGTACTTC
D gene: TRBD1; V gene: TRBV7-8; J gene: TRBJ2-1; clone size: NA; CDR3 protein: CASSSRDRVRDEQFF; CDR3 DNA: TGTGCCAGCAGCTCCCGAGACAGGGTTAGGGATGAGCAGTTCTTC
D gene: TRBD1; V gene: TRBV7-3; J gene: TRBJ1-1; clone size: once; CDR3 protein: CASSAGDRANTEAFF; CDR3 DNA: TGTGCCAGCAGCGCAGGGGACAGGGCGAACACTGAAGCTTTCTTT
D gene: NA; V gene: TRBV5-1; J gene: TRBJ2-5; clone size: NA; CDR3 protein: CASTNLIGGQETQYF; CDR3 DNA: TGCGCCAGCACCAACCTTATAGGGGGTCAAGAGACCCAGTACTTC
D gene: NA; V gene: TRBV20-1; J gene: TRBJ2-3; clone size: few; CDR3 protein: CSAVPRGRTDTQYF; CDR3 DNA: TGCAGTGCTGTCCCCCGGGGGCGCACAGATACGCAGTATTTT
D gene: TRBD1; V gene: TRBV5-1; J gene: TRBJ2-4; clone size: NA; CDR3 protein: CASSQMDRNDIQYF; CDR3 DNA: TGCGCCAGCAGCCAAATGGACAGGAATGACATTCAGTACTTC